This TCR beta chain was sequenced in a study of cytomegalovirus exposure and HLA in healthy donors. As for the study in general: An earlier analysis identified 120 million or so unique TCR beta sequences in about 179 million T cells. A preliminary data release comprised about 85 million unique TCRs obtained from HLA-typed donors.

CDR1 and CDR2 (germline): LNHDA, SQIVND (reference sequence). The ends lost 7 bases at V and 7 bases at J; junction bases unmatched: 5. The CDR3 loop spans 13 amino acids. Regarding the study as a whole: Overall, roughly 160 TCR beta chains were annotated as cytomegalovirus-associated.

In nominal health when sampled, donors likely had unrecorded immune exposures nonetheless. PCR primers comprised 60 Vbeta and 13 Jbeta primers. The method was immunoSEQ multiplex PCR; TCRdb's version includes in-frame clones alone and lacks a portion of them. The sample has some 160,000 clones, 60% to 80% seen once. Of note for this clone: Its antigen is undetermined.

The specimen was PBMCs. The receptor was isolated from a woman in her thirties in good health and CMV-seronegative. The chain links TRBV19 to TRBJ1-5; 9 positions match TRBD1. The CDR3 sequence is CASMGQGTQPQHF. In DNA, the CDR3 is TGTGCCAGTATGGGACAGGGAACCCAGCCCCAGCATTTT.